The clone carrying this T cell receptor (beta chain) has just a few counts. Its antigen is currently unknown. This record comes from a study of response to subunit inactivated influenza vaccine. Trimming took 1 base from V and 4 from J, leaving 13 bases between them. Germline V CDR1 and CDR2: SGHTA, FQGNSA. This CDR3 comprises 15 residues. Study findings and constraints: New T cells are recruited in small numbers by each seasonal influenza vaccination, according to the authors' suggestion.

TCRdb reprocessed the RT-PCR reads via MiXCR and lists one record per CDR3 protein. The repertoire holds roughly 670,000 distinct CDR3 sequences, with approximately 15% as singletons. This specimen consisted of PBMCs from blood, obtained about 14 days before vaccination. The chain uses TRBV7-2 and TRBJ1-1, with D unclear. The TCR was taken from a man aged 50-60 years who received an inactivated influenza vaccine. The CDR3 DNA sequence: TGTGCCAGCAGCTTAGAGGGTATTAGCTCCACTGAAGCTTTCTTT. Translating gives CASSLEGISSTEAFF.